This paragraph reports one T cell receptor (beta chain). V was clipped by 3 bases and J by 8 bases, with 14 bases between them. Germline CDR1 reads SGDLS; CDR2 reads YYNGEE. The CDR3 spans 13 residues. These data belong to a study of PD-L1 blockade in urothelial cancer. Turning to the study itself: Male sex and bladder-origin urothelial cancer characterized about nine tenths of the roughly 29 patients. At 3 weeks (second dose) and 6 weeks after starting treatment, blood was analyzed.

Sequencing used immunoSEQ multiplex PCR; TCRdb keeps in-frame clones, though not all of them. In the table there are about 86,000 clones, more than 75% of which are singletons. Described time point: pretreatment peripheral blood. This receptor was taken from a man in his sixties with urothelial cancer. Sequenced material: PBMCs, taken around atezolizumab (anti-PD-L1) treatment. The chain joins TRBV9 to TRBJ1-2; no definite D call. In nucleotides, the CDR3 is TGTGCCAGCAGCGCCGACGGTGTGAGGGGCTACACCTTC. It is translated as CASSADGVRGYTF.